Described below is a single T cell receptor (beta chain) sequence and its context. This clone has only one observation. Its antigen is currently not known. Base qualities are missing; no much larger clone stands one base away. The sample belongs to a study of blood T cell repertoires in COVID-19 (dated by TCRdb to the early 2020s). The study in broad terms: Samples covering the acute and convalescent phases of COVID-19 were provided by collaborators in the United States, Italy and Spain. The material from the prospective study consisted of cDNA or gDNA derived from T cells, B-cell-depleted T cells, or PBMCs. Deeply sampled blood TCRbeta repertoires from subjects exposed to, actively infected with, or recovered from COVID-19 were included in the dataset. The repertoires were released in a freely available public database meant as a resource for research on the immune response to SARS-CoV-2. Samples were obtained from the ongoing ImmuneRACE study (first 160 participants) and from over 1,000 subjects provided by 6 global collaborators. A de-identified subject ID, COVID-19 status, age in years and sex were almost always included in the sample metadata. HLA class I and class II types, where available, came from metadata supplied by the sample provider rather than from assay-based typing. The study at large found these results: Clinical and demographic metadata were provided uncurated, with the amount varying by source and participant.

Collaborating institutions collected whole blood in K2EDTA tubes following their own protocols. For TCRbeta analysis, collaborators shipped samples as frozen whole blood, isolated PBMCs, or DNA extracted from either of those sample types. The immunoSEQ Assay, a bias-controlled multiplex PCR, was used to amplify TCRbeta CDR3 regions from genomic DNA. In the source study's methods: The number of nucleated cells in each sample was estimated by amplification of reference gene primers within the assay. To quantify the absolute abundance of each unique TCRbeta CDR3 rearrangement, sequence reads were collapsed and filtered. For each sample, productive Simpson clonality was calculated by taking the square root of Simpson's diversity index across productive rearrangements. This immuneACCESS table, as held by TCRdb, lists in-frame sequences with V and J called but not all clones. Of the missing ones, under half trace to an unresolved V gene in checked studies; the others have no known cause. V and J calls plus clone size are reproduced from that table; the DNA served to infer D and trimming. The sample yields 390,000 or so clones; around 91% were counted once. Roughly 6.8% of the sample lies in the top ten.

There are 14 amino acids in the CDR3, from cysteine to phenylalanine inclusive. CDR3 DNA only is kept here, 42 bases in frame from base 1. Trimming removed 1 base from V and 4 bases from J, leaving 10 bases between the germline ends. CDR1 LGHNA and CDR2 YNFKEQ were looked up in the germline V gene. The sample consisted of peripheral blood. The chain was built from TRBV4-2 and TRBJ1-1; too little of a D gene remains to name it. The origin of this receptor is a man in his late teens or twenties with active or convalescent COVID-19. The sequenced DNA is TGTGCCAGCAGCCAAGTCCTCAGCGCCACTGAAGCTTTCTTT. It translates to CASSQVLSATEAFF.